This TCR beta chain was sequenced in a study of cytomegalovirus exposure and HLA in healthy donors. Study conclusions and caveats: The study put 150 to 200 TCR beta chains on its list as cytomegalovirus-associated. Published work reported that the classifier diagnosed cytomegalovirus status with high specificity and sensitivity.

The table came from immunoSEQ multiplex PCR; TCRdb's copy has only in-frame clones and leaves some out. This sample yields about 160,000 clones, of which more than 75% are seen a single time; 2.5% to 3.5% belongs to the top ten. Remarks on this clone: Its antigen is unknown.

Germline V gene lookup returns CDR1 MNHEY and CDR2 SMNVEV (reference sequence). V was clipped by 0 bases and J by 0 bases, with 14 bases between them. The CDR3 is 18 amino acids. This TCR was recovered from a man between 18 and 35 years old in good health and CMV-seronegative. Source material: PBMCs. The chain carries TRBV27 and TRBJ2-2, with D hard to call. The CDR3 loop is CASSLSIEQLTNTGELFF. The CDR3 bases are TGTGCCAGCAGTTTATCGATAGAACAGCTTACGAACACCGGGGAGCTGTTTTTT.